The rows below give T cell receptor beta chains drawn from one sample of a study of cytomegalovirus exposure and HLA in healthy donors. Here immunoSEQ multiplex PCR was the method, and the copy in TCRdb shows in-frame clones only, minus some. The data hold about 330,000 clones, with around 90% observed a single time. Source material: PBMCs. The receptors were sampled from a woman younger than 45 in good health and CMV-seropositive. Both conserved end residues are part of each CDR3. The D gene is left open where the match is weak. Rows may omit the clone size; those that give it use once, few, many or a size class.

cdr3_nt | cdr3_aa | d_call | j_call | v_call | clone_size
TGTGCCAGCAGACCCGCGCTCCTAGCCTACGAGCAGTACTTC | CASRPALLAYEQYF | NA | TRBJ2-7 | TRBV5-6 | NA
TGCAGCGCTCGACTTCGATCCGCGAACACCGGGGAGCTGTTTTTT | CSARLRSANTGELFF | NA | TRBJ2-2 | TRBV29-1 | NA
TGTGCCTGTAACTTCCGGGACAGGGTGTACGAGCAGTACTTC | CACNFRDRVYEQYF | TRBD1 | TRBJ2-7 | TRBV30 | NA
TGTGCCTGGAGCCCCGGGACTAGTCTGTTCGAGCAGTTCTTC | CAWSPGTSLFEQFF | TRBD2 | TRBJ2-1 | TRBV30 | NA
TGTGCCAGCAGCGTAGCCCTTGGACAGGGTTCGGGGGGCTACACCTTC | CASSVALGQGSGGYTF | TRBD1 | TRBJ1-2 | TRBV9 | NA
TGTGCTAGTGGTTTCACAGGGGGACTAGGCTACACCTTC | CASGFTGGLGYTF | TRBD1 | TRBJ1-2 | TRBV12-5 | once
TGTGCCAGCAGCTTAGGGGGGGTAGGCACTGAAGCTTTCTTT | CASSLGGVGTEAFF | NA | TRBJ1-1 | TRBV7-2 | NA
TGCAGCGTCTCACCCGGGAATAGCAATCAGCCCCAGCATTTT | CSVSPGNSNQPQHF | NA | TRBJ1-5 | TRBV29-1 | NA
TGCGCCAGCAGCTGGAGGGGGCTAGCGGGAGAGGAGCAGTTCTTC | CASSWRGLAGEEQFF | TRBD2 | TRBJ2-1 | TRBV5-1 | NA
TGTGCCAGCAGCCCAGGACTAGCGGGGGGGCTTGGGGCCAACGTCCTGACTTTC | CASSPGLAGGLGANVLTF | TRBD2 | TRBJ2-6 | TRBV11-3 | NA
TGTGCCAGCAGATCGACAGGGGGCCCGTACAATGAGCAGTTCTTC | CASRSTGGPYNEQFF | TRBD1 | TRBJ2-1 | TRBV6-5 | NA
TGTGCCAGCAGCTCCTCGGAAAGGACAGATACGCAGTATTTT | CASSSSERTDTQYF | NA | TRBJ2-3 | TRBV5-4 | NA
TGTGCCATCAGACCATCCGGGTGGAACACCGGGGAGCTGTTTTTT | CAIRPSGWNTGELFF | NA | TRBJ2-2 | TRBV5-4 | NA
TGTGCCATCAGTGAGTCGCAGTTTAGCAATCAGCCCCAGCATTTT | CAISESQFSNQPQHF | NA | TRBJ1-5 | TRBV10-3 | NA
TGCGCCAGCAGCCAAGAGACAGGGAACACCGGGGAGCTGTTTTTT | CASSQETGNTGELFF | NA | TRBJ2-2 | TRBV4-3 | NA
TGTGCCAGCGGGACTAGCGGTTACAATGAGCAGTTCTTC | CASGTSGYNEQFF | TRBD2 | TRBJ2-1 | TRBV19 | NA
TGTGCCAGCAGCTTGGGATCAGGGGCTTTCTCTGGAAACACCATATATTTT | CASSLGSGAFSGNTIYF | NA | TRBJ1-3 | TRBV5-6 | NA
TGTGCCAGCAGCTTTCCGACAGGGGCCTACGAGCAGTACTTC | CASSFPTGAYEQYF | TRBD1 | TRBJ2-7 | TRBV5-6 | once
TGTGCCAGCAGCGACGGTCCTACAGGGGGCAATCAGCCCCAGCATTTT | CASSDGPTGGNQPQHF | TRBD1 | TRBJ1-5 | TRBV7-9 | NA
TGTGCCAGCAGACATCTAGCGGTCTCCTACAATGAGCAGTTCTTC | CASRHLAVSYNEQFF | TRBD2 | TRBJ2-1 | TRBV6-5 | NA
TGCGCCAGCAGCGCTATGGGGGGAGGAAGAGATACGCAGTATTTT | CASSAMGGGRDTQYF | NA | TRBJ2-3 | TRBV5-1 | NA
TGTGCCAGCTCACCATTAATTGGGACAGGGGATCGCAATGAGCAGTTCTTC | CASSPLIGTGDRNEQFF | TRBD1 | TRBJ2-1 | TRBV18 | NA
TGTGCCAGCAGAGGGAAGGGTAATCAGCCCCAGCATTTT | CASRGKGNQPQHF | NA | TRBJ1-5 | TRBV6-6 | NA
TGTGCCAGCAGAGGGACGGTGAACTATGGCTACACCTTC | CASRGTVNYGYTF | NA | TRBJ1-2 | TRBV5-4 | NA
TGTGCTAGTGGTTTGGTACTGGGGACAGGGGCCCTTAAGGGCACTGAAGCTTTCTTT | CASGLVLGTGALKGTEAFF | TRBD1 | TRBJ1-1 | TRBV12-5 | NA
TGTGCCAGCTCACTCCAGGCTAGTTCAGATACGCAGTATTTT | CASSLQASSDTQYF | NA | TRBJ2-3 | TRBV18 | NA
TGTGCCAGCAGTTTTGGGGCAGGGGGCGATGAGCAGTTCTTC | CASSFGAGGDEQFF | TRBD1 | TRBJ2-1 | TRBV27 | NA
TGTGCCAGCAGCTTACCGGGACGGTTGGTCACTGAAGCTTTCTTT | CASSLPGRLVTEAFF | NA | TRBJ1-1 | TRBV7-2 | NA
TGCGCCAGCAGCCAGTTAGGGGTCACCGGGGAGCTGTTTTTT | CASSQLGVTGELFF | NA | TRBJ2-2 | TRBV4-3 | NA
TGTGCCAGCAGCTTTTCGCGGGGGCCAGATACGCAGTATTTT | CASSFSRGPDTQYF | NA | TRBJ2-3 | TRBV7-3 | NA
TGTGCCAGCGGCTGGCCCCAAAACATTCAGTACTTC | CASGWPQNIQYF | NA | TRBJ2-4 | TRBV27 | NA
TGTGCCAGTAGTCCCCCCCTTGGGACCCAGTACTTC | CASSPPLGTQYF | NA | TRBJ2-5 | TRBV19 | NA
TGTGCCAGCGGTCGAGGAAACTATGGCTACACCTTC | CASGRGNYGYTF | NA | TRBJ1-2 | TRBV27 | once
TGTGCCAGTAGTAGGCAGCTCTCCTACAATGAGCAGTTCTTC | CASSRQLSYNEQFF | NA | TRBJ2-1 | TRBV19 | few
TGTGCCAGCAGCTTGGCGGGGGGAGGCAATGAAAAACTGTTTTTT | CASSLAGGGNEKLFF | NA | TRBJ1-4 | TRBV5-5 | once
TGTGCCATCAGTGAGGGTCCTAGCGGGGGGAACAATGAGCAGTTCTTC | CAISEGPSGGNNEQFF | TRBD2 | TRBJ2-1 | TRBV10-3 | once
TGTGCCAGCCGTGGGGGGGTTTCGGCCGGAAACACCATATATTTT | CASRGGVSAGNTIYF | NA | TRBJ1-3 | TRBV7-2 | NA
TGTGCCAGCAGCCCGGGAGGAAGCTCCTACAATGAGCAGTTCTTC | CASSPGGSSYNEQFF | TRBD2 | TRBJ2-1 | TRBV7-3 | NA
TGTGCCAGTATACAGGGGAATGAGGGCTACACCTTC | CASIQGNEGYTF | TRBD1 | TRBJ1-2 | TRBV19 | NA
TGTGCCAGCATAAGTCCAGGCCGGGCAAATCAGCCCCAGCATTTT | CASISPGRANQPQHF | NA | TRBJ1-5 | TRBV6-1 | NA
TGTGCCTTGGCGGGAGTCGGAGATGAGCAGTTCTTC | CALAGVGDEQFF | TRBD2 | TRBJ2-1 | TRBV19 | NA
TGTGCCTGGAGAGCCCGGGAGACCCAGTACTTC | CAWRARETQYF | NA | TRBJ2-5 | TRBV30 | NA
TGTGCCAGCAGTTATGGGGGCTACACCTTC | CASSYGGYTF | NA | TRBJ1-2 | TRBV6-6 | NA
TGTGCCAGCAGTTTATCGGGGGACTACGAGCAGTACTTC | CASSLSGDYEQYF | NA | TRBJ2-7 | TRBV27 | NA
TGTGCCAGCAGCTTGGCCGGGAGCGGGAGCTCCTACGAGCAGTACTTC | CASSLAGSGSSYEQYF | TRBD2 | TRBJ2-7 | TRBV5-4 | NA
TGTGCCAGCAGTACAACTGGGACAGGGAGTGAAAAACTGTTTTTT | CASSTTGTGSEKLFF | TRBD1 | TRBJ1-4 | TRBV28 | few
TGTGCCAGCACCCTTAGTCCGGGGGACCAAGAGACCCAGTACTTC | CASTLSPGDQETQYF | NA | TRBJ2-5 | TRBV13 | once
TGTGCCAGCAGGGGACAGGGTTCCTACGAGCAGTACTTC | CASRGQGSYEQYF | TRBD1 | TRBJ2-7 | TRBV7-2 | NA
TGTGCCAGCGGCGGGAGAGAAAGGACAGATACGCAGTATTTT | CASGGRERTDTQYF | TRBD2 | TRBJ2-3 | TRBV2 | NA
TGTGCCTGGAGCGCAATCGTCGGGAACTCTGGGGCCAACGTCCTGACTTTC | CAWSAIVGNSGANVLTF | NA | TRBJ2-6 | TRBV30 | NA
TGTGCCAGCCACCGTAGGACTAGAGTCGAGCAGTACTTC | CASHRRTRVEQYF | TRBD2 | TRBJ2-7 | TRBV6-4 | NA
TGTGCCAGCTCACCTATCCCTTCCAGGGCCGACACAGATACGCAGTATTTT | CASSPIPSRADTDTQYF | NA | TRBJ2-3 | TRBV18 | NA
TGCGCCAGCAGCTTGAGGCCATCGATGGTGGACGAGCAGTACTTC | CASSLRPSMVDEQYF | NA | TRBJ2-7 | TRBV5-1 | NA
TGTGCCAGCCTCGCAGGCGCATGGAGTGGGGGGGATTCCTACGAGCAGTACTTC | CASLAGAWSGGDSYEQYF | TRBD2 | TRBJ2-7 | TRBV2 | NA
TGTGCCAGCAGCGAGATGAACACTGAAGCTTTCTTT | CASSEMNTEAFF | NA | TRBJ1-1 | TRBV7-9 | few
TGTGCCAGCATCCAGAATCTCGGGAACACCGGGGAGCTGTTTTTT | CASIQNLGNTGELFF | NA | TRBJ2-2 | TRBV7-9 | NA
TGTGCCAGCAGTGAAACCGGGACCACCCGACCAAAGGTGCAGTATTTT | CASSETGTTRPKVQYF | NA | TRBJ2-3 | TRBV6-1 | NA